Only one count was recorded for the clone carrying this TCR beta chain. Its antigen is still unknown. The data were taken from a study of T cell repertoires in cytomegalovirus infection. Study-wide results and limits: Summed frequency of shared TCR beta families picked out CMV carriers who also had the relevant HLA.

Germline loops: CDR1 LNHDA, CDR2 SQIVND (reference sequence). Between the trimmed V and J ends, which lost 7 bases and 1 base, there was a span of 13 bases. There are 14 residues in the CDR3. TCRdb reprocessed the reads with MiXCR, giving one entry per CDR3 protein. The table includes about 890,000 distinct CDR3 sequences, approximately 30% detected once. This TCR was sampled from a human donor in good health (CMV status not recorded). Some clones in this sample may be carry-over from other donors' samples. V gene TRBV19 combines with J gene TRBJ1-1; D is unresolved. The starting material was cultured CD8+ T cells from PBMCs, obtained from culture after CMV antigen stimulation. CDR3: CASILSVGNTEAFF. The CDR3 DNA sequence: TGTGCCAGTATCCTTTCTGTTGGGAACACTGAAGCTTTCTTT.